Below, one TCR beta chain is given with its context. Its antigen is still unknown. Generated by immunoSEQ multiplex PCR, the TCRdb table keeps only in-frame clones and is missing some. This sample yields roughly 1,800,000 clones, of which about 95% are seen a single time; 1% to 1.5% belongs to the top ten. This entry is derived from a study of shared clonotypes between healthy human individuals. Study observations and caveats: Among donors, the sharing of clonotypes was expected to be influenced by sequencing depth.

Naive CD8 cells were CD45RO-negative, positively selected for CCR7, excluding terminally differentiated effector memory CD45RA+ cells. The source material was naive CD8+ T cells sorted from blood. This receptor was identified in a man younger than 30 in good health.

CDR3 amino acids: CASSVGTSNTGELFF. As DNA, the CDR3 is TGTGCCAGCAGCGTCGGGACTTCCAACACCGGGGAGCTGTTTTTT. This sequence joins TRBV25-1 and TRBJ2-2, with D possibly TRBD2 on 6 matching bases. Between the trimmed V and J ends, which lost 6 bases and 2 bases, there was a span of 13 bases. The germline CDR1 and CDR2 sequences are MGHDK and SYGVNS. CDR3 length equals 15 residues.